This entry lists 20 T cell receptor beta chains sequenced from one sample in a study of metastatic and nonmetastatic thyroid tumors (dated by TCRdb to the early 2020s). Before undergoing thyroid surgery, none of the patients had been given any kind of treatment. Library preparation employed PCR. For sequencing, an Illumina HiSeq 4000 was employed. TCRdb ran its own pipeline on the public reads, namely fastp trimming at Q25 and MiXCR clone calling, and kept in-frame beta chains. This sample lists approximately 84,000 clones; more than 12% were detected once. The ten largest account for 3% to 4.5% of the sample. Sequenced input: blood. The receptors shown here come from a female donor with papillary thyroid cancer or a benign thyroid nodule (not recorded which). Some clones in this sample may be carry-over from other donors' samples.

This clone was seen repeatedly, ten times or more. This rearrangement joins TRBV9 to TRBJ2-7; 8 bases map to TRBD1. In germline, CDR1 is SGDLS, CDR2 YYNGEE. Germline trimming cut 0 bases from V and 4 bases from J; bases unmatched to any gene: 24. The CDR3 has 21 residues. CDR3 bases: TGTGCCAGCAGCGTAGGCCTACCCCTGACAGGGGCGGGTGGCCTGCTGTACGAGCAGTACTTC. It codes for CASSVGLPLTGAGGLLYEQYF.

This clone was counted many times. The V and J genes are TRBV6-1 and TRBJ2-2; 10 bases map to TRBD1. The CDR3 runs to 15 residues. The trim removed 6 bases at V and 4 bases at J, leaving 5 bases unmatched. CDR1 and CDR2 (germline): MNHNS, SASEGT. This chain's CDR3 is CASSAGTGATGELFF. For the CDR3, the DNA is TGTGCCAGCAGCGCCGGGACAGGGGCCACCGGGGAGCTGTTTTTT.

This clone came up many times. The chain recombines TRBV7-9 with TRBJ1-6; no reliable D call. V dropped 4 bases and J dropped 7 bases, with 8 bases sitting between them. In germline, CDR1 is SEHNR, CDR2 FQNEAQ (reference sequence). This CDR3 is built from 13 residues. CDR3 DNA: TGTGCCAGCAGCTGGGCAACGAATTCACCCCTCCACTTT. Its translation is CASSWATNSPLHF.

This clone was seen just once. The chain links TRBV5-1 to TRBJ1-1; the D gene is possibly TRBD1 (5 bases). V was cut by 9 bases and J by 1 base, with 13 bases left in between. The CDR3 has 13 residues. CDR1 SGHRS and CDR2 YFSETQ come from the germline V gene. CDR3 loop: CATGGPPNTEAFF. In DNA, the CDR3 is TGCGCCACGGGGGGACCGCCGAACACTGAAGCTTTCTTT.

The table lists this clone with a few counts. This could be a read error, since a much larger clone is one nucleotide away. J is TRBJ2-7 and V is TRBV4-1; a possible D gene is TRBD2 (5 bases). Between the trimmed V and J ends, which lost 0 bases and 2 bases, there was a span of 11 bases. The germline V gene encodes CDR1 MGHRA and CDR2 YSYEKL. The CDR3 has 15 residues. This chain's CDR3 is CASSQDPGWAYEQYF. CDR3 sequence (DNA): TGCGCCAGCAGCCAAGACCCGGGGTGGGCCTACGAGCAGTACTTC.

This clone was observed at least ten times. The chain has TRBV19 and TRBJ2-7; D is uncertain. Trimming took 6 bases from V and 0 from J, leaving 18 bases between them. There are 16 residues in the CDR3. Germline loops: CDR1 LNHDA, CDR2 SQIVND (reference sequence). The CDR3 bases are TGTGCCAGTAGCCGAAAGTTCGTCTTGAGCTCCTACGAGCAGTACTTC. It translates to CASSRKFVLSSYEQYF.

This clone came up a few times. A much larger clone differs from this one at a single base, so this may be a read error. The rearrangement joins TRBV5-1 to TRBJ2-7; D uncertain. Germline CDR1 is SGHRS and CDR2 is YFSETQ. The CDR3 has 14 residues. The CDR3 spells CASTLQAGTYDQYF. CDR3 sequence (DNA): TGCGCCAGCACCCTTCAGGCAGGAACCTACGACCAGTACTTC.

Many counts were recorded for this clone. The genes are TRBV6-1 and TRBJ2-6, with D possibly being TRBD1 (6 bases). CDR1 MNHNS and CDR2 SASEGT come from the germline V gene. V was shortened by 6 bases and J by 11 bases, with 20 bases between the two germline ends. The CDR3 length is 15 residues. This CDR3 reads CASRSNHRVGHVLTF. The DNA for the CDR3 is TGTGCCAGCAGATCAAATCACAGGGTAGGGCACGTCCTGACTTTC.

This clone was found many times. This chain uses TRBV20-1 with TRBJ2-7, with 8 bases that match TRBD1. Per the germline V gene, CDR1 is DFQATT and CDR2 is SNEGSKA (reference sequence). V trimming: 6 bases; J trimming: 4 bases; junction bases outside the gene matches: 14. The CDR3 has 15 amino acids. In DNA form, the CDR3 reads TGCAGTGCCAACAACCGCCGGACAGGGAGGTACGAGCAGTACTTC. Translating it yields CSANNRRTGRYEQYF.

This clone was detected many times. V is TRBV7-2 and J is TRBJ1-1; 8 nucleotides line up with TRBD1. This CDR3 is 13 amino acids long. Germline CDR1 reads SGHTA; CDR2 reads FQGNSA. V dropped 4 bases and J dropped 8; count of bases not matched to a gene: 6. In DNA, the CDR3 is TGTGCCAGCAGCTCGACAGGGGCAGCGGAAGCTTTCTTT. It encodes CASSSTGAAEAFF. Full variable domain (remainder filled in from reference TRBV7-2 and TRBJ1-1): GAGVSQSPSNKVTEKGKDVELRCDPISGHTALYWYRQSLGQGLEFLIYFQGNSAPDKSGLPSDRFSAERTGGSVSTLTIQRTQQEDSAVYLCASSSTGAAEAFFGQGTRLTVV.

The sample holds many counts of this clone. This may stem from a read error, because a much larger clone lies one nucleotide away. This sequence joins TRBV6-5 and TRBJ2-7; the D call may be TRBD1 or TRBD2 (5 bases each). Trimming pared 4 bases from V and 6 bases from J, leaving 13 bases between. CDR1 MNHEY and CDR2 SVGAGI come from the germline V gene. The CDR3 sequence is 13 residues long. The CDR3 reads CASSSQEVREQYF. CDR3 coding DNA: TGTGCCAGCAGTTCACAGGAGGTACGCGAGCAGTACTTC.

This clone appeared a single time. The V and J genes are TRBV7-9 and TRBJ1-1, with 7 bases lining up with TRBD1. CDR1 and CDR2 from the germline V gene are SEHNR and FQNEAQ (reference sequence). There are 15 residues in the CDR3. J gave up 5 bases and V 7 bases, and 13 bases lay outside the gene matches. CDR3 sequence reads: CASIPRAGQNTEAFF. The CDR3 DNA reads TGTGCCAGCATCCCAAGGGCGGGACAGAATACTGAAGCTTTCTTT.

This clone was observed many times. The DNA of the CDR3 is TGCGCCAGCAGCCAGTACCGGGACAGTAGCACAGATACGCAGTATTTT. Translation gives CASSQYRDSSTDTQYF. The gene calls are TRBV4-1 and TRBJ2-3; 7 bases line up with TRBD1. Trimming at V came to 3 bases and at J to 0 bases, leaving 6 bases not matched to a gene. The CDR3 spans 16 residues. CDR1 is MGHRA and CDR2 is YSYEKL in the germline V gene.

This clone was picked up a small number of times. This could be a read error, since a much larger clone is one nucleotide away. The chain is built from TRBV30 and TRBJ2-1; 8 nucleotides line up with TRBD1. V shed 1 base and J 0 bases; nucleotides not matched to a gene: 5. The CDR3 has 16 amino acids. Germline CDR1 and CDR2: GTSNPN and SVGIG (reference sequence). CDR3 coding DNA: TGTGCCTGGAGTGATAGAACAGGGGGCTCCTACAATGAGCAGTTCTTC. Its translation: CAWSDRTGGSYNEQFF.

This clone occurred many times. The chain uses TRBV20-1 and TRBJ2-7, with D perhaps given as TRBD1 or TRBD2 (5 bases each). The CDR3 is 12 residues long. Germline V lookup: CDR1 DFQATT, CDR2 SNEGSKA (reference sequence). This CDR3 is CSVGRSSYEQYF. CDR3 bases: TGCAGCGTGGGACGAAGCTCCTACGAGCAGTACTTC.

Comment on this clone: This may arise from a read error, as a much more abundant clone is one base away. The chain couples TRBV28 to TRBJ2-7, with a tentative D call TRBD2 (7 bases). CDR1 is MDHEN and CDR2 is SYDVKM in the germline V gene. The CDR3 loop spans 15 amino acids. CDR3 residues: CASSKGGCAIYDQYF. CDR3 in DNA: TGTGCCAGCAGTAAGGGGGGGTGCGCGATCTACGATCAGTACTTC.

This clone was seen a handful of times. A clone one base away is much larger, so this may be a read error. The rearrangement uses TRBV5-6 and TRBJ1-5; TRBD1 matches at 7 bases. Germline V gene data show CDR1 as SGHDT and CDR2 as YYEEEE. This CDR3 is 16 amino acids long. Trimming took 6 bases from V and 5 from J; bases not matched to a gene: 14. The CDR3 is CASIRTGTAFYQPQHF. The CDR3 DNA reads TGTGCCAGCATCAGGACCGGGACAGCCTTCTATCAGCCCCAGCATTTT.

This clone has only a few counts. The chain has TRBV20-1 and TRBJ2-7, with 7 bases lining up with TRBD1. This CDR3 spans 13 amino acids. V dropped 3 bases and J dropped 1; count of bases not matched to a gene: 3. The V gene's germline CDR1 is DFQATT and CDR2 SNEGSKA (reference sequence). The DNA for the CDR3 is TGCAGTGCTAGCCGGACAGGATCCTACGAGCAGTACTTC. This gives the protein CSASRTGSYEQYF.

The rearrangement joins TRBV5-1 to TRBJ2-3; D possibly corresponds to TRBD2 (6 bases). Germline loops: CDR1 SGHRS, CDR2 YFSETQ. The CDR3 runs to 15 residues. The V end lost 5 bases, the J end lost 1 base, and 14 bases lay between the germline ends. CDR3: CASRYTSGGTDTQYF. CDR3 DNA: TGCGCCAGCAGATATACATCGGGGGGCACAGATACGCAGTATTTT.

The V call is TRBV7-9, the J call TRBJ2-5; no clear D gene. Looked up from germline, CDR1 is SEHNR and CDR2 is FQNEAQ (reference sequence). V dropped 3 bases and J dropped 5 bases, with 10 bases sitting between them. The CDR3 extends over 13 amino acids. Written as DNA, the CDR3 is TGTGCCAGCAGCTTGGCCGCAAGGGAGACCCAGTACTTC. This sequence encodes CASSLAARETQYF.